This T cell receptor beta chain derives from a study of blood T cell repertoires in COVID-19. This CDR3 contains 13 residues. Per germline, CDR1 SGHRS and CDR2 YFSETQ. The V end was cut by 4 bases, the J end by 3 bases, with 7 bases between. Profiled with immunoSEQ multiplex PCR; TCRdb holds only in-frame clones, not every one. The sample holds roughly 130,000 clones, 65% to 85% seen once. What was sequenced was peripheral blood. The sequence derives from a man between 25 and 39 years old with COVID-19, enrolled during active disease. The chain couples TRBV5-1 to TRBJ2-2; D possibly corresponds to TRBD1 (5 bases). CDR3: CASSLTDTGELFF. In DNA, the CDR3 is TGCGCCAGCAGCCTGACAGACACCGGGGAGCTGTTTTTT.